Below, 4 T cell receptor beta chains from the same sample are listed, as sequenced in a study of shared clonotypes between healthy human individuals (TCRdb year 2020). Libraries were prepared through the immunoSEQ multiplex PCR assay. Drawn from immuneACCESS, this table holds only the in-frame rearrangements with V and J called that TCRdb kept. Clones are partly lost; checked studies trace under half to an unresolved V gene and leave the rest unexplained. For this sample the table gives some 530,000 clones, of which over 70% were detected only once. Of the sample, roughly 13% is held by the ten largest clones. The material sequenced was PBMCs. These receptor sequences come from a woman in her thirties or forties in good health. Some clones in this sample may be carry-over from other donors' samples.

The chain recombines TRBV30 with TRBJ2-1; TRBD2 is a possible D gene (6 bases). Germline V gene data show CDR1 as GTSNPN and CDR2 as SVGIG (reference sequence). Trimming pared 5 bases from V and 6 bases from J, leaving 17 bases between. CDR3 length: 14 residues. CDR3 in DNA: TGTGCCTGGGGCTCGGGGGTTGGGGGCAATGAGCAGTTCTTC. Translated, it gives CAWGSGVGGNEQFF. Full variable domain (outside the CDR3, taken from reference TRBV30 and TRBJ2-1): SQTIHQWPATLVQPVGSPLSLECTVEGTSNPNLYWYRQAAGRGLQLLFYSVGIGQISSEVPQNLSASRPQDRQFILSSKKLLLSDSGFYLCAWGSGVGGNEQFFGPGTRLTVL.

The V gene is TRBV7-8, the J gene TRBJ2-1; 10 bases are a match to TRBD2. Looked up from germline, CDR1 is SGHVS and CDR2 is FQNEAQ. The CDR3 covers 16 residues. V gave up 1 base and J gave up 4 bases; unmatched junction bases: 4. CDR3 loop: CASSLVGTSDYNEQFF. For the CDR3, the DNA is TGTGCCAGCAGCTTAGTCGGGACTAGCGATTACAATGAGCAGTTCTTC.

The CDR3 region is CASSYSSGSYNEQYF. CDR3 DNA sequence: TGTGCCAGCAGTTACTCGAGTGGGAGCTACAACGAGCAGTACTTC. V and J are TRBV6-5 and TRBJ2-7; D might be TRBD2 (5 bases). The germline V gene encodes CDR1 MNHEY and CDR2 SVGAGI. The CDR3 length is 15 residues. V was trimmed by 0 bases and J by 5 bases, leaving 14 bases between them.

The rearrangement links TRBV15 to TRBJ2-3; D uncertain. V was cut by 3 bases and J by 7 bases, with 5 bases left in between. The germline CDR1 and CDR2 sequences are LNHNV and YYDKDF (reference sequence). The CDR3 contains 11 residues. Here the CDR3 reads CATSRANTQYF. The CDR3 DNA is TGTGCCACCAGCAGGGCTAATACGCAGTATTTT.